A single sample gave rise to the 30 T cell receptor beta chains below, sequenced in a study of T cells in Graves' hyperthyroidism and ophthalmopathy. Amplified regions were TCR beta CDR3 sequences from RNA transcripts. First-round RT-PCR targeting the TCR CDR3 was performed with the HTBI primer set. TCRdb recomputed calls from the multiplex PCR reads with MiXCR, one row per CDR3 protein. In the table there are about 270,000 distinct CDR3 sequences, over 20% of which are singletons. The specimen sequenced was blood. These receptors all stem from a man aged 25 to 40 with Graves' ophthalmopathy.

The chain uses TRBV5-1 and TRBJ2-5; D remains unclear. This CDR3 is 14 amino acids long. Per germline, CDR1 SGHRS and CDR2 YFSETQ. V was shortened by 4 bases and J by 1 base, with 11 bases between the two germline ends. CDR3: CASSVDDFQETQYF. CDR3 DNA sequence: TGCGCCAGCAGCGTGGATGACTTCCAAGAGACCCAGTACTTC.

This clonotype was seen more than once but under ten times. The chain carries TRBV30 and TRBJ1-6; 8 bases align to TRBD1. The ends lost 1 base at V and 10 bases at J; junction bases unmatched: 12. CDR1 GTSNPN and CDR2 SVGIG come from the germline V gene (reference sequence). The length of the CDR3 is 16 residues. The CDR3 sequence is CAWSGSLTGGESPLHF. CDR3 nucleotides: TGTGCCTGGAGTGGTTCTCTTACAGGGGGAGAGTCACCCCTCCACTTT. The full variable domain, in which reference TRBV30 and TRBJ1-6 provide the parts outside the CDR3, is SQTIHQWPATLVQPVGSPLSLECTVEGTSNPNLYWYRQAAGRGLQLLFYSVGIGQISSEVPQNLSASRPQDRQFILSSKKLLLSDSGFYLCAWSGSLTGGESPLHFGNGTRLTVT.

This clonotype turned up a few times. This chain connects TRBV3-1 to TRBJ1-6; D not resolved. Germline loops: CDR1 LGHDT, CDR2 YNNKEL (reference sequence). Between the trimmed V and J ends, which lost 4 bases and 14 bases, there was a span of 15 bases. This CDR3 is 13 amino acids long. The DNA of the CDR3 is TGTGCCAGCAGCCCCGGCCCTTTGACGACCCTCCACTTT. Translated: CASSPGPLTTLHF.

This clonotype has only a few counts. CDR3 residues: CSARRRLAGLTDTQYF. The CDR3 coding sequence is TGCAGTGCTAGACGCCGACTAGCGGGTTTAACAGATACGCAGTATTTT. The J gene is TRBJ2-3, the V gene TRBV20-1; 10 positions match TRBD2. The ends lost 2 bases at V and 3 bases at J; junction bases unmatched: 8. The CDR3 contains 16 residues. Germline V gene sequence: CDR1 DFQATT, CDR2 SNEGSKA (reference sequence).

The genes are TRBV11-1 and TRBJ2-3, with 9 bases lining up with TRBD2. V lost 5 bases and J lost 1; bases outside the gene matches: 7. This CDR3 has 16 amino acids. The germline V gene encodes CDR1 SGHAT and CDR2 FQDESV (reference sequence). CDR3 sequence reads: CASSPRASGGTDTQYF. The CDR3 bases are TGTGCCAGCAGCCCCCGCGCTAGCGGGGGCACAGATACGCAGTATTTT.

The chain employs TRBV27 and TRBJ2-1; 14 bases align to TRBD2. CDR1 and CDR2 from the germline V gene are MNHEY and SMNVEV (reference sequence). CDR3 size: 20 residues. V shed 2 bases and J 3 bases; nucleotides not matched to a gene: 12. The CDR3 spells CASSLIRRTSGRTSYNEQFF. In nucleotides, the CDR3 is TGTGCCAGCAGTTTAATACGTAGGACTAGCGGGAGGACCAGCTACAATGAGCAGTTCTTC.

The rearrangement joins TRBV4-1 to TRBJ2-1; possibly TRBD1 or TRBD2 for D (6 bases each). CDR3 length: 15 residues. Looked up from germline, CDR1 is MGHRA and CDR2 is YSYEKL. The germline V and J ends were trimmed by 4 bases and 6 bases, with 16 bases remaining between them. The CDR3 region is CASSRPGAVGNEQFF. CDR3 bases: TGCGCCAGCAGCCGCCCGGGGGCGGTAGGCAATGAGCAGTTCTTC.

The chain employs TRBV3-1 and TRBJ2-7; D is undetermined. V lost 1 base and J 4 bases, leaving 8 bases between the germline ends. The CDR3 loop spans 13 amino acids. The germline V gene has CDR1 LGHDT and CDR2 YNNKEL (reference sequence). CDR3 in DNA: TGTGCCAGCAGCCAAGGGATCATATACGAGCAGTACTTC. Its protein product is CASSQGIIYEQYF.

The V and J genes are TRBV7-2 and TRBJ1-5; D is perhaps TRBD1 (5 bases). Germline-derived CDR1 and CDR2 are SGHTA and FQGNSA. The CDR3 runs 17 residues. Trimming pared 3 bases from V and 1 base from J, leaving 16 bases between. The CDR3 region is CASSFMLGVGSNQPQHF. The CDR3 bases are TGTGCCAGCAGCTTCATGCTAGGGGTAGGGAGCAATCAGCCCCAGCATTTT. Based on the CDR3 plus reference TRBV7-2 and TRBJ1-5, the full variable domain is GAGVSQSPSNKVTEKGKDVELRCDPISGHTALYWYRQSLGQGLEFLIYFQGNSAPDKSGLPSDRFSAERTGGSVSTLTIQRTQQEDSAVYLCASSFMLGVGSNQPQHFGDGTRLSIL.

This chain joins TRBV7-9 and TRBJ2-1, with TRBD2 identical over 13 bases. The germline gives CDR1 SEHNR, CDR2 FQNEAQ (reference sequence). J lost 7 bases, V lost 4 bases, and 4 bases had no gene match. CDR3 length: 15 amino acids. The chain's CDR3 is CASSSWTSGSNEQFF. The CDR3 nucleotides are TGTGCCAGCAGCTCGTGGACTAGCGGGAGTAATGAGCAGTTCTTC.

The V gene is TRBV20-1, the J gene TRBJ2-2, with D tentatively TRBD2 (6 bases). This CDR3 has 14 residues. The germline V gene encodes CDR1 DFQATT and CDR2 SNEGSKA (reference sequence). V was cut by 1 base and J by 7 bases, with 13 bases left in between. In DNA, the CDR3 is TGCAGTGCTAGAGGCAAGCTAGCGAACGGGGAGCTGTTTTTT. This sequence encodes CSARGKLANGELFF.

This clonotype was observed a handful of times. The chain uses TRBV29-1 and TRBJ2-7; weak D call: TRBD1 (6 bases). The CDR3 extends over 15 amino acids. Trimming left V 4 bases short and J 6 bases short, with 22 bases between. Germline values: CDR1 SQVTM, CDR2 ANQGSEA. The CDR3 region has the DNA TGCAGCGTTGGGGTGGTGGACAGTTCGGGCCCCGAGCAGTACTTC. Protein: CSVGVVDSSGPEQYF.

This clonotype has ten or more counts. This chain links TRBV12-3 or TRBV12-4 with TRBJ2-3; 8 bases agree with TRBD1. The CDR3 runs to 16 residues. J was trimmed by 4 bases and V by 6 bases; bases with no gene match: 12. In nucleotides, the CDR3 is TGTGCCAGCAGACCTGGACAGGGAAGGGGGCCAGATACGCAGTATTTT. This sequence encodes CASRPGQGRGPDTQYF.

The chain carries TRBV18 and TRBJ2-2; 11 bases are a match to TRBD2. The germline CDR1 and CDR2 sequences are KGHSH and LQKENI. V gave up 2 bases and J gave up 5 bases; unmatched junction bases: 7. CDR3 length equals 17 residues. CDR3 nucleotide sequence: TGTGCCAGCTCACCAAGGCTAGCGGGAGGAGGAACCGGGGAGCTGTTTTTT. This sequence encodes CASSPRLAGGGTGELFF.

Ten or more counts support this clonotype. The chain has TRBV7-3 and TRBJ1-1; a weak D match, TRBD1 (5 bases). This CDR3 region has 14 residues. Germline V lookup: CDR1 SGHTA, CDR2 FQGTGA. The V and J ends lost 6 bases and 5 bases respectively, with 16 bases between them. The CDR3 sequence: CASSEQGLGTEAFF. CDR3 nucleotides: TGTGCCAGCAGTGAGCAGGGATTGGGGACTGAAGCTTTCTTT.

This clonotype turned up a few times. CDR3 sequence: CSAREGNRELFF. The CDR3 DNA sequence: TGCAGTGCTAGAGAGGGGAACAGGGAGCTGTTTTTT. This chain connects TRBV20-1 to TRBJ2-2; no clear D. Germline CDR1 and CDR2: DFQATT and SNEGSKA (reference sequence). The CDR3 spans 12 residues. V dropped 0 bases and J dropped 9 bases, with 8 bases sitting between them.

The table lists this clonotype with many counts. The rearrangement links TRBV2 to TRBJ1-1; D call uncertain. Germline V gene lookup returns CDR1 SNHLY and CDR2 FYNNEI. Trimming removed 10 bases at V and 4 bases at J, with 16 bases between. The CDR3 runs to 13 residues. The CDR3 protein is CATMAKGITEAFF. In DNA, the CDR3 is TGTGCCACCATGGCCAAGGGCATCACTGAAGCTTTCTTT.

On this clonotype itself: One end of the junction varies from germline; a read error may be responsible. The J gene is TRBJ2-1, the V gene TRBV28; 10 bases fit TRBD2. CDR1 and CDR2 from the germline V gene are MDHEN and SYDVKM. CDR3 length: 15 amino acids. The CDR3 protein is CAGSSAGGNYNEQFF. The CDR3 DNA reads as TGTGCCGGCAGCTCAGCGGGAGGGAATTACAATGAGCAGTTCTTC.

The chain has TRBV18 and TRBJ1-4; 7 positions match TRBD1. CDR1 KGHSH and CDR2 LQKENI come from the germline V gene. V lost 8 bases to trimming and J lost 7 bases; unmatched junction nucleotides: 4. The CDR3 contains 12 residues. The CDR3 sequence: CASRDSLEKLFF. The CDR3 DNA reads TGTGCCAGCCGGGACAGTCTTGAAAAACTGTTTTTT.

This clonotype was seen a handful of times. J is TRBJ1-2 and V is TRBV16; the D gene is possibly TRBD1 (5 bases). The CDR3 contains 14 residues. Germline loops: CDR1 KGHSY, CDR2 FQNENV. Trimming shortened V by 2 bases and J by 4 bases, and 11 bases separated the two germline ends. The CDR3: CASSQIQGSYGYTF. The CDR3 nucleotides are TGTGCCAGCAGCCAAATCCAGGGCAGCTATGGCTACACCTTC. Looking up the rest from reference TRBV16 and TRBJ1-2 gives the full variable domain: GEEVAQTPKHLVRGEGQKAKLYCAPIKGHSYVFWYQQVLKNEFKFLISFQNENVFDETGMPKERFSAKCLPNSPCSLEIQATKLEDSAVYFCASSQIQGSYGYTFGSGTRLTVV.

This clonotype has more than one count but fewer than ten. This chain connects TRBV7-3 to TRBJ2-3, with D perhaps matching TRBD2 (5 bases). V dropped 6 bases and J dropped 4 bases, with 20 bases sitting between them. This CDR3 spans 16 amino acids. Germline CDR1 and CDR2: SGHTA and FQGTGA. The CDR3 DNA is TGTGCCAGCAGTTCTCGGAGCGGAACTGGGGCAGATACGCAGTATTTT. Protein product: CASSSRSGTGADTQYF.

This clonotype was observed many times. The chain has TRBV3-1 and TRBJ2-1, with 7 bases fitting TRBD2. J was trimmed by 7 bases and V by 4 bases; bases with no gene match: 10. The CDR3 has 15 residues. From germline, CDR1 is LGHDT and CDR2 YNNKEL (reference sequence). CDR3 in amino acids: CASSPLAGAPNEQFF. Here the CDR3 DNA reads TGTGCCAGCAGCCCTCTCGCGGGAGCTCCGAATGAGCAGTTCTTC.

V and J are TRBV6-2 or TRBV6-3 and TRBJ1-5, with D possibly being TRBD1 (6 bases). CDR3 size: 14 residues. Germline assignment: CDR1 MNHEY and CDR2 SVGEGT. Trimming took 6 bases from V and 3 from J, leaving 12 bases between them. CDR3 sequence (DNA): TGTGCCAGCAGCTCAGGGGCTCCCAATCAGCCCCAGCATTTT. This translates into CASSSGAPNQPQHF.

The chain couples TRBV7-2 to TRBJ1-1; no firm D call. The CDR3 is 13 amino acids. Trimming removed 5 bases at V and 4 bases at J, with 11 bases between. Germline V lookup: CDR1 SGHTA, CDR2 FQGNSA. The CDR3 loop is CASSTAAPTEAFF. In nucleotides, the CDR3 is TGTGCCAGCAGCACCGCAGCTCCCACTGAAGCTTTCTTT.

This clonotype was observed a handful of times. Here the CDR3 DNA reads TGTGCCAGCAGCTTAGTTACAGGGGGGAGCTACACCTTC. Protein: CASSLVTGGSYTF. This sequence joins TRBV7-2 and TRBJ1-2; TRBD1 aligns across 8 bases. The V gene's germline CDR1 is SGHTA and CDR2 FQGNSA. V lost 1 base, J lost 9 bases, and 4 bases stayed unmatched. The CDR3 extends over 13 amino acids.

The table lists this clonotype with many counts. The V call is TRBV6-1, the J call TRBJ2-5; 8 bases map to TRBD1. The CDR3 loop spans 14 amino acids. Germline lookup yields CDR1 MNHNS and CDR2 SASEGT. With V trimmed by 3 bases and J by 5 bases, 5 bases remained unmatched. The CDR3 DNA is TGTGCCAGCAGTGAGGACAGGGTGTTGGAGACCCAGTACTTC. It is translated as CASSEDRVLETQYF.

The rearrangement links TRBV5-1 to TRBJ2-1, with 11 bases matching TRBD1. CDR1 and CDR2 (germline): SGHRS, YFSETQ. V was clipped by 7 bases and J by 7 bases; unmatched bases: 1. The length of the CDR3 is 12 residues. The CDR3 bases are TGCGCCAGCGGGACAGGGGGGAATGAGCAGTTCTTC. As protein: CASGTGGNEQFF.

This clonotype has a count of ten or more. For the CDR3, the DNA is TGTCCTAGCGGGGAAAGCGTGAATGAGCAGTTCTTC. It is translated as CPSGESVNEQFF. The rearrangement joins TRBV28 to TRBJ2-1; 9 positions match TRBD2. This CDR3 has 12 residues. CDR1 is MDHEN and CDR2 is SYDVKM in the germline V gene. The full variable domain, rest sourced from reference TRBV28 and TRBJ2-1, is DVKVTQSSRYLVKRTGEKVFLECVQDMDHENMFWYRQDPGLGLRLIYFSYDVKMKEKGDIPEGYSVSREKKERFSLILESASTNQTSMYLCPSGESVNEQFFGPGTRLTVL.

This clonotype was observed a few times. The V and J genes are TRBV29-1 and TRBJ2-5, with 7 nucleotides matching TRBD2. J gave up 2 bases and V 2 bases, and 5 bases lay outside the gene matches. Germline V CDR1 and CDR2: SQVTM, ANQGSEA. The CDR3 is 14 amino acids. CDR3 sequence (DNA): TGCAGCGTTGAACCGGCTAGCGGACAAGAGACCCAGTACTTC. Protein: CSVEPASGQETQYF.

This clonotype has a count of ten or more. The rearrangement links TRBV5-8 to TRBJ1-1; possibly TRBD1 for D (5 bases). V lost 3 bases and J lost 8, with 14 bases in between. The length of the CDR3 is 13 residues. In germline, CDR1 is SGHTS, CDR2 YDEGEE. CDR3 protein: CASSSGGNPEAFF. The CDR3 nucleotides read TGTGCCAGCAGCTCCGGGGGGAATCCCGAAGCTTTCTTT.